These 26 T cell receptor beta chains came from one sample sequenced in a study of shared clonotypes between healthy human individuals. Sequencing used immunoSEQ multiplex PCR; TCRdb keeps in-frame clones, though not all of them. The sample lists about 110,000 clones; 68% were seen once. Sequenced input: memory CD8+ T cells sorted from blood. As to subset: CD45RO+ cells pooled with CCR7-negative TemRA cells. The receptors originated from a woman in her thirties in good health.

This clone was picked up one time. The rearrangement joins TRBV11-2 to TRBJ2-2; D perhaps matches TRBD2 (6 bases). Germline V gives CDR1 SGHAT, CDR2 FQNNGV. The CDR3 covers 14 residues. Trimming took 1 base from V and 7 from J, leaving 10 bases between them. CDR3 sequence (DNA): TGTGCCAGCAGCTTAGCGTGGGAGGTCGGGGAGCTGTTTTTT. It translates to CASSLAWEVGELFF. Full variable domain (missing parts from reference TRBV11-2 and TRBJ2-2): EAGVAQSPRYKIIEKRQSVAFWCNPISGHATLYWYQQILGQGPKLLIQFQNNGVVDDSQLPKDRFSAERLKGVDSTLKIQPAKLEDSAVYLCASSLAWEVGELFFGEGSRLTVL.

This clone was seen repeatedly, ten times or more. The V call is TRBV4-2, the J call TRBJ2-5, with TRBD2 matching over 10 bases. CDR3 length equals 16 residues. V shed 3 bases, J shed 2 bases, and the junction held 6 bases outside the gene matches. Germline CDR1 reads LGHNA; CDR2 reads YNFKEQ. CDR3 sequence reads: CASSQYTSGAQETQYF. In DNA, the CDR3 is TGTGCCAGCAGCCAGTACACTAGCGGGGCTCAAGAGACCCAGTACTTC.

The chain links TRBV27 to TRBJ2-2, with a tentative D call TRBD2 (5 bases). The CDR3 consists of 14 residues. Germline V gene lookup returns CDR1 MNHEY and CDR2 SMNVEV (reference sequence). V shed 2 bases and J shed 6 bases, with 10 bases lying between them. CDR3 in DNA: TGTGCCAGCAGTTTACGGGGTGACGCCGGGGAGCTGTTTTTT. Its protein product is CASSLRGDAGELFF.

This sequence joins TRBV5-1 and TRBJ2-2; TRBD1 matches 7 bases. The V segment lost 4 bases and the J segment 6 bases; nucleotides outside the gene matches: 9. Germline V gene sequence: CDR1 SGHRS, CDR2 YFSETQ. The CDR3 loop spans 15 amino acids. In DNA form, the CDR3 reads TGCGCCAGCAGCCCGGACAGGTCTAGGGCCGGGGAGCTGTTTTTT. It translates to CASSPDRSRAGELFF.

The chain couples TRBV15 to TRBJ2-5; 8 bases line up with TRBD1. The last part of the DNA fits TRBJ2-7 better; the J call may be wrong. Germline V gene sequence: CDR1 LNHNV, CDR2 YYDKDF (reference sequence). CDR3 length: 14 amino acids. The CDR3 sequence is CATSRDRDRLEQYF. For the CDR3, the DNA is TGTGCCACCAGCAGAGACCGGGACAGGCTCGAGCAGTACTTC.

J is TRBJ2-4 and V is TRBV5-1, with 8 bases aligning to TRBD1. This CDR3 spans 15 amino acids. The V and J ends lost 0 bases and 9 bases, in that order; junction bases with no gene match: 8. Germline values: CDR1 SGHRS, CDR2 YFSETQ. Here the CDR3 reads CASSLADRDSGIQYF. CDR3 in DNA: TGCGCCAGCAGCTTGGCGGACAGGGATAGCGGCATTCAGTACTTC.

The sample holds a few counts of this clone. The CDR3 loop is CAWRWGYSGRGETQYF. In DNA, the CDR3 is TGTGCCTGGAGATGGGGGTATAGCGGGAGGGGAGAGACCCAGTACTTC. The rearrangement uses TRBV30 and TRBJ2-5; TRBD2 matches 11 bases. This CDR3 has 16 residues. Trimming took 3 bases from V and 4 from J; bases not matched to a gene: 10. Germline V CDR1 and CDR2: GTSNPN, SVGIG (reference sequence). The full variable domain, its missing parts supplied by reference TRBV30 and TRBJ2-5, is SQTIHQWPATLVQPVGSPLSLECTVEGTSNPNLYWYRQAAGRGLQLLFYSVGIGQISSEVPQNLSASRPQDRQFILSSKKLLLSDSGFYLCAWRWGYSGRGETQYFGPGTRLLVL.

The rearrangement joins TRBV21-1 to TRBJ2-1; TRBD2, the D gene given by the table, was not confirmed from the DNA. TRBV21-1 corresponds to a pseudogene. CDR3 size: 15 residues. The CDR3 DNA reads TGTGCCAGCCGATACTCAAGCGCGTCCTACAATGAGCAGTTCTTC. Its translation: CASRYSSASYNEQFF.

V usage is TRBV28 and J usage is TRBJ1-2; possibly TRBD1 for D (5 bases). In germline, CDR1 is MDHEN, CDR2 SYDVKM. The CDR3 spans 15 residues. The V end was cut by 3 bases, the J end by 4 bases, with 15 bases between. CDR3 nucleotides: TGTGCCAGCAGTTTCCGCAGGGAGGGGATCTATGGCTACACCTTC. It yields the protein CASSFRREGIYGYTF.

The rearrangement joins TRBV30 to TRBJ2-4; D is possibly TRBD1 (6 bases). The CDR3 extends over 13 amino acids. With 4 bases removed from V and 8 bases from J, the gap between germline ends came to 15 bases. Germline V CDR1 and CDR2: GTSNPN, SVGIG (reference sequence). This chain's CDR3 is CAWNPGVDDIQYF. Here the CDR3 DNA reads TGTGCCTGGAACCCAGGGGTGGATGACATTCAGTACTTC.

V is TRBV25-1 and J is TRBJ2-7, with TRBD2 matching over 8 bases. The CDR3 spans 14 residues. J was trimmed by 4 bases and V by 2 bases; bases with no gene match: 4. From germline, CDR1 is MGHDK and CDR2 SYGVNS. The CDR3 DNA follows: TGTGCCAGCAGTGAAGCTAGCGGGCCTTACGAGCAGTACTTC. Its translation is CASSEASGPYEQYF.

DNA of the CDR3: TGCGCCAGCAGCTTAGAGCAGAGCAATCAGCCCCAGCATTTT. Translation: CASSLEQSNQPQHF. The chain joins TRBV5-1 to TRBJ1-5; D not certain. The germline V gene has CDR1 SGHRS and CDR2 YFSETQ. Trimming pared 2 bases from V and 1 base from J, leaving 7 bases between. The CDR3 is 14 residues long.

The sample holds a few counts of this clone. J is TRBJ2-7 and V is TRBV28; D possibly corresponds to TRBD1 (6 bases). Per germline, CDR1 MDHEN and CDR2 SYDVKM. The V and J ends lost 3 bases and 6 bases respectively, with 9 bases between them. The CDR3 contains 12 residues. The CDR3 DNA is TGTGCCAGCAGTTTGAGGGGGATCGAGCAGTACTTC. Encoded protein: CASSLRGIEQYF.

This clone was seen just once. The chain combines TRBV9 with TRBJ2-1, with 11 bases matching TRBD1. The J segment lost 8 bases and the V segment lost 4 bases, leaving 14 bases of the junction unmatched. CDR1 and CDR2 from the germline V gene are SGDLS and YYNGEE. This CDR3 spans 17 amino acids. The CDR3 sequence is CASSRIRDRGTHHEQFF. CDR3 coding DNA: TGTGCCAGCAGCAGGATCAGGGACAGGGGGACGCACCATGAGCAGTTCTTC.

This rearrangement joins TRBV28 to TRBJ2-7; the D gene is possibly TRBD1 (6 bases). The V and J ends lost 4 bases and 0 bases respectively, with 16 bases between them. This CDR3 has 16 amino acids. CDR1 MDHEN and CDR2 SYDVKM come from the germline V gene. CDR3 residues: CASSSDDRRGSYEQYF. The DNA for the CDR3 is TGTGCCAGCAGTTCCGATGACAGGAGAGGCTCCTACGAGCAGTACTTC. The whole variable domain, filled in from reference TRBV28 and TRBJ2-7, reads DVKVTQSSRYLVKRTGEKVFLECVQDMDHENMFWYRQDPGLGLRLIYFSYDVKMKEKGDIPEGYSVSREKKERFSLILESASTNQTSMYLCASSSDDRRGSYEQYFGPGTRLTVT.

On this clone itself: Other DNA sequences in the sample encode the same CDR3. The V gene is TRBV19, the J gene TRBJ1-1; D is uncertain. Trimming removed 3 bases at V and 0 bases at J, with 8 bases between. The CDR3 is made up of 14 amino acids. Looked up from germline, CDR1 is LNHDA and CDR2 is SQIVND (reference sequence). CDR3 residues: CASSIEGMNTEAFF. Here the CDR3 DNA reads TGTGCCAGTAGTATTGAGGGAATGAACACTGAAGCTTTCTTT.

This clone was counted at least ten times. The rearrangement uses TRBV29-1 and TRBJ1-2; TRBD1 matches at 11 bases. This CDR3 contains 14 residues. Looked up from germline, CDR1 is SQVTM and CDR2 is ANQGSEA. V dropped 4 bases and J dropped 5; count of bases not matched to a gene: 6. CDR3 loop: CSVVSGTGGYGYTF. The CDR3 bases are TGCAGCGTTGTATCAGGGACAGGGGGGTATGGCTACACCTTC.

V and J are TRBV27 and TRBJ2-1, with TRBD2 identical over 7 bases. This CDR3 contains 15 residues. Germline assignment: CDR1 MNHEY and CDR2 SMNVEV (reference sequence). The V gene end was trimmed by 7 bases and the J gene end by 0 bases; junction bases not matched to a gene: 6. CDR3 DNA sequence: TGTGCCAGCATGGGGGGGGAGGCCTCCTACAATGAGCAGTTCTTC. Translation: CASMGGEASYNEQFF.

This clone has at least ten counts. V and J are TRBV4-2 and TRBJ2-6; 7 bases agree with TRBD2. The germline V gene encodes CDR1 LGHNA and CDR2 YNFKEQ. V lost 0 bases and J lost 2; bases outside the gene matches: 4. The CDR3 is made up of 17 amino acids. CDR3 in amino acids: CASSQEGGSTGANVLTF. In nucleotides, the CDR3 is TGTGCCAGCAGCCAAGAGGGCGGGAGCACTGGGGCCAACGTCCTGACTTTC.

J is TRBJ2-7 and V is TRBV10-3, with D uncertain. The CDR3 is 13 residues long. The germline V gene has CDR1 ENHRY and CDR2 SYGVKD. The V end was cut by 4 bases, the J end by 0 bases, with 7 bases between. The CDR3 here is CAISVLDSYEQYF. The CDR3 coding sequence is TGTGCCATCAGTGTCCTGGACTCCTACGAGCAGTACTTC.

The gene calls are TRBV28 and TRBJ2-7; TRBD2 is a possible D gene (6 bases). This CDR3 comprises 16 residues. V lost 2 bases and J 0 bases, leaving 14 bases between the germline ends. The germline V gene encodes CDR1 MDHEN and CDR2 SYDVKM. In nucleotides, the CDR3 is TGTGCCAGCAGTTTAGGGTGGGGGGAGAGCTCCTACGAGCAGTACTTC. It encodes CASSLGWGESSYEQYF.

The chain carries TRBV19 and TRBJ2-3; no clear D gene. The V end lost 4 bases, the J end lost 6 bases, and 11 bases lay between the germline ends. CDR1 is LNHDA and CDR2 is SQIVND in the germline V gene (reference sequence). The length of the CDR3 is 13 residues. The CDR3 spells CASSTSALDTQYF. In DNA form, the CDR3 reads TGTGCCAGTAGTACCTCCGCTTTGGATACGCAGTATTTT.

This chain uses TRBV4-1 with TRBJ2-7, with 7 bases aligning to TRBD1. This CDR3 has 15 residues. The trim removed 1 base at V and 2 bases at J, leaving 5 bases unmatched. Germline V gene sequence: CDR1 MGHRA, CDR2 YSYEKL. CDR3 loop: CASSQGWDRAYEQYF. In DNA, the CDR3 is TGCGCCAGCAGCCAAGGGTGGGACAGAGCCTACGAGCAGTACTTC.

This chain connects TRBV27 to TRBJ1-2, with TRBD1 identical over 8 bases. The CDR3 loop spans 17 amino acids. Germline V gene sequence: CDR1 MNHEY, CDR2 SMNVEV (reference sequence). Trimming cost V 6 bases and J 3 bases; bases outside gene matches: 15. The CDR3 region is CASRETGTGPCYYGYTF. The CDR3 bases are TGTGCCAGCAGAGAGACCGGGACAGGCCCTTGCTACTATGGCTACACCTTC.

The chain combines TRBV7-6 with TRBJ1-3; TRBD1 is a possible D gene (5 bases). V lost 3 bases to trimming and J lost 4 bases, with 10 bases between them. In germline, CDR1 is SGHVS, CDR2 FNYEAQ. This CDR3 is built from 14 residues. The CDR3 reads CASSFGGSGNTIYF. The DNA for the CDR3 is TGTGCCAGCAGCTTCGGGGGTTCAGGAAACACCATATATTTT. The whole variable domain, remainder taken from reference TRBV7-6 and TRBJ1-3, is GAGVSQSPRYKVTKRGQDVALRCDPISGHVSLYWYRQALGQGPEFLTYFNYEAQQDKSGLPNDRFSAERPEGSISTLTIQRTEQRDSAMYRCASSFGGSGNTIYFGEGSWLTVV.

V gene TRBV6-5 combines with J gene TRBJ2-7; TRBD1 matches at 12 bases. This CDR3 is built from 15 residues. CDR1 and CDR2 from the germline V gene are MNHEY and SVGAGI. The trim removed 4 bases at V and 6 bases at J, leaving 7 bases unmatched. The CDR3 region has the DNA TGTGCCAGCAGTTCGGGACAGGGGGCGCTGGGCGAGCAGTACTTC. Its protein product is CASSSGQGALGEQYF.